This T cell receptor beta chain was captured by sequencing in a study of technical replicates of blood from a few donors. Trimming left V 0 bases short and J 3 bases short, with 6 bases between. Germline V gene sequence: CDR1 PRHDT, CDR2 FYEKMQ (reference sequence). CDR3 length equals 14 residues. The repertoire was sequenced with immunoSEQ multiplex PCR; TCRdb's copy has only in-frame clones and lacks some. The sample yields just under 100,000 clones, 95% seen once. Sequenced sample: T cells isolated from PBMCs. This rearrangement joins TRBV13 to TRBJ1-3; D is undetermined. This TCR came from a human donor in good health. The CDR3 loop reads CASSLGSSGNTIYF. CDR3 nucleotide sequence: TGTGCCAGCAGCTTAGGGTCTAGTGGAAACACCATATATTTT. Combining the CDR3 with reference TRBV13 and TRBJ1-3 gives the whole variable domain AAGVIQSPRHLIKEKRETATLKCYPIPRHDTVYWYQQGPGQDPQFLISFYEKMQSDKGSIPDRFSAQQFSDYHSELNMSSLELGDSALYFCASSLGSSGNTIYFGEGSWLTVV.